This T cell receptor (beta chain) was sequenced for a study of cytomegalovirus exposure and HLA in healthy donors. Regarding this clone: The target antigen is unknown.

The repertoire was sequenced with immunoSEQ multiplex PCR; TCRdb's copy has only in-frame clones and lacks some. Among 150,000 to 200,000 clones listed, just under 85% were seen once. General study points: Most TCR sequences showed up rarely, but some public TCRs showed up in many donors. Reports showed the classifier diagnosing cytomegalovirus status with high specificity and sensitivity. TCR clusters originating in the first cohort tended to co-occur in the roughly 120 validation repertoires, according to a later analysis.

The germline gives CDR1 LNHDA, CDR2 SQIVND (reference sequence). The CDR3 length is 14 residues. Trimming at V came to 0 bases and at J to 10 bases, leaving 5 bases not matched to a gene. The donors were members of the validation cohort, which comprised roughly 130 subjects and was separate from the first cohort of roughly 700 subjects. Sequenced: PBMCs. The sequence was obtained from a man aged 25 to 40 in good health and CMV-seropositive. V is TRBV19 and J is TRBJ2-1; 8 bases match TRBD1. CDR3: CASSIEHRGSEQFF. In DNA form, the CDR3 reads TGTGCCAGTAGTATAGAACACAGGGGGAGCGAGCAGTTCTTC.